The 21 T cell receptor beta chains below come from one sample, sequenced in a study of cytomegalovirus exposure and HLA in healthy donors. Amplification used 60 Vbeta primers and 13 Jbeta primers. Sequencing used immunoSEQ multiplex PCR; TCRdb keeps in-frame clones, though not all of them. The table includes under 150,000 clones, about 78% detected once. The sequenced material came from PBMCs. Receptors originate from a human donor in good health.

The J gene is TRBJ2-7, the V gene TRBV5-4, with a tentative D call TRBD1 (6 bases). This CDR3 contains 14 residues. Germline V gene data show CDR1 as SGHNT and CDR2 as YYREEE (reference sequence). Deletions cut 4 bases from V and 6 bases from J, with 17 bases between. CDR3 bases: TGTGCCAGCAGCCCAGGGGTTACTAGTTCCGAGCAGTACTTC. Residues: CASSPGVTSSEQYF.

This sequence joins TRBV12-2 and TRBJ2-7; the listed D gene, TRBD2, was not tested against the DNA. TRBV12-2 constitutes a pseudogene. This CDR3 region has 12 residues. The CDR3 bases are TGTGCAAGTCGCTTAGGAGCCTACGAGCAGTACTTC. Translating it yields CASRLGAYEQYF.

The rearrangement uses TRBV6-5 and TRBJ1-1; D gene ambiguous. The CDR3 is 13 residues long. The germline CDR1 and CDR2 sequences are MNHEY and SVGAGI. The V end was cut by 0 bases, the J end by 6 bases, with 8 bases between. CDR3 sequence: CASSYSGRPEAFF. In nucleotides, the CDR3 is TGTGCCAGCAGTTACTCGGGGAGGCCTGAAGCTTTCTTT.

The chain is built from TRBV11-2 and TRBJ2-2; 7 nucleotides line up with TRBD2. The CDR3 length is 16 residues. From germline, CDR1 is SGHAT and CDR2 FQNNGV. Losses at the gene ends were 5 bases for V and 6 bases for J; bases not matched to a gene: 12. The CDR3 region has the DNA TGTGCCAGCAGCACCTGGGTGGGAGGGTTTTCCGGGGAGCTGTTTTTT. Its translation: CASSTWVGGFSGELFF.

The V and J genes are TRBV6-1 and TRBJ2-7; the match to TRBD2 covers 9 bases. This CDR3 contains 16 residues. After removal of 1 base from V and 3 bases from J, the junction contained 7 bases not matched to a gene. Germline V gene lookup returns CDR1 MNHNS and CDR2 SASEGT. The CDR3 coding sequence is TGTGCCAGCAGTGAAGAAGGGCGGGAGGGGGGCTACGAGCAGTACTTC. This gives the protein CASSEEGREGGYEQYF.

The table lists this clone with a few counts. J is TRBJ1-1 and V is TRBV30; 7 nucleotides align to TRBD1. The germline gives CDR1 GTSNPN, CDR2 SVGIG (reference sequence). This CDR3 spans 13 amino acids. Trimming took 8 bases from V and 0 from J; bases not matched to a gene: 6. CDR3 DNA: TGTGCCAGTCAACAGGGGATGAACACTGAAGCTTTCTTT. Translating it yields CASQQGMNTEAFF.

This sequence joins TRBV4-3 and TRBJ2-7; 11 nucleotides agree with TRBD2. The CDR3 covers 15 residues. Germline values: CDR1 LGHNA, CDR2 YSLEER. The V segment lost 3 bases and the J segment 4 bases; nucleotides outside the gene matches: 5. The CDR3 region has the DNA TGCGCCAGCAGCCATACTAGCGGGAGTGTGTACGAGCAGTACTTC. This codes for CASSHTSGSVYEQYF.

The CDR3 spells CASSQGTGGFPSYEQYF. CDR3 nucleotide sequence: TGCGCCAGCAGCCAAGGGACAGGGGGCTTTCCCTCCTACGAGCAGTACTTC. The genes are TRBV4-3 and TRBJ2-5; 11 bases map to TRBD1. The end of the DNA is better explained by TRBJ2-7, so the J call may be wrong. Germline V gene lookup returns CDR1 LGHNA and CDR2 YSLEER. The CDR3 consists of 17 residues.

The rearrangement uses TRBV30 and TRBJ2-5; D is unclear. The CDR3 contains 14 residues. Germline CDR1 GTSNPN, CDR2 SVGIG (reference sequence). The V and J ends lost 1 base and 1 base respectively, with 10 bases between them. CDR3 bases: TGTGCCTGGAGTGCGGGTCGGAGCCAAGAGACCCAGTACTTC. Encoded protein: CAWSAGRSQETQYF.

J is TRBJ2-3 and V is TRBV9; 7 bases agree with TRBD1. The germline gives CDR1 SGDLS, CDR2 YYNGEE. The length of the CDR3 is 15 residues. Losses at the gene ends were 0 bases for V and 9 bases for J; bases not matched to a gene: 10. The CDR3 DNA is TGTGCCAGCAGCGTAGTCCTAGGGGGCCAGGAGACGCAGTATTTT. This codes for CASSVVLGGQETQYF.

The chain has TRBV5-1 and TRBJ1-3; 10 positions agree with TRBD1. Germline V CDR1 and CDR2: SGHRS, YFSETQ. The CDR3 runs 14 residues. V lost 4 bases, J lost 7 bases, and 5 bases stayed unmatched. The CDR3 DNA reads as TGCGCCAGCAGCCGGGACAGGGGCTGGAACACCATATATTTT. Translation: CASSRDRGWNTIYF.

V gene TRBV2 combines with J gene TRBJ1-2; 10 nucleotides line up with TRBD1. Germline CDR1 SNHLY, CDR2 FYNNEI. This CDR3 comprises 15 residues. Trimming cost V 6 bases and J 2 bases; bases outside gene matches: 6. The chain's CDR3 is CASRPRTGGNYGYTF. CDR3 coding DNA: TGTGCCAGCAGACCCCGGACAGGGGGGAACTATGGCTACACCTTC. The full variable domain, in which reference TRBV2 and TRBJ1-2 provide the parts outside the CDR3, is EPEVTQTPSHQVTQMGQEVILRCVPISNHLYFYWYRQILGQKVEFLVSFYNNEISEKSEIFDDQFSVERPDGSNFTLKIRSTKLEDSAMYFCASRPRTGGNYGYTFGSGTRLTVV.

The chain links TRBV7-2 to TRBJ1-2; possible D gene TRBD1, 5 bases. This CDR3 region has 14 residues. V lost 5 bases and J lost 1, with 11 bases in between. In germline, CDR1 is SGHTA, CDR2 FQGNSA. The CDR3 is CASSPETVNYGYTF. The CDR3 nucleotides read TGTGCCAGCAGCCCTGAGACAGTTAACTATGGCTACACCTTC.

V and J are TRBV9 and TRBJ1-1, with D unresolved. The germline CDR1 and CDR2 sequences are SGDLS and YYNGEE. Trimming took 0 bases from V and 3 from J, leaving 9 bases between them. The CDR3 consists of 14 residues. CDR3 sequence: CASSVGATDTEAFF. The CDR3 bases are TGTGCCAGCAGCGTAGGAGCGACGGACACTGAAGCTTTCTTT.

This clone has just a few counts. The V call is TRBV19, the J call TRBJ2-1; 9 bases map to TRBD1. Per germline, CDR1 LNHDA and CDR2 SQIVND (reference sequence). CDR3 size: 15 residues. The J segment lost 5 bases and the V segment lost 1 base, leaving 3 bases of the junction unmatched. The CDR3 DNA reads TGTGCCAGTAGTATAGCCGGGACAGGGAACAATGAGCAGTTCTTC. Its protein is CASSIAGTGNNEQFF. The whole variable domain, filled in from reference TRBV19 and TRBJ2-1, reads DGGITQSPKYLFRKEGQNVTLSCEQNLNHDAMYWYRQDPGQGLRLIYYSQIVNDFQKGDIAEGYSVSREKKESFPLTVTSAQKNPTAFYLCASSIAGTGNNEQFFGPGTRLTVL.

The chain uses TRBV7-2 and TRBJ2-3, with TRBD2 matching 9 bases. This CDR3 has 15 amino acids. Looked up from germline, CDR1 is SGHTA and CDR2 is FQGNSA. Germline trimming cut 1 base from V and 6 bases from J; bases unmatched to any gene: 5. CDR3 in amino acids: CASSLDSGGTDTQYF. The CDR3 nucleotides read TGTGCCAGCAGCTTAGATAGCGGGGGAACGGATACGCAGTATTTT.

The rearrangement uses TRBV5-1 and TRBJ2-2; D not certain. Trimming stripped 0 bases from V and 3 bases from J, with 12 bases between. The CDR3 contains 16 residues. Germline V gives CDR1 SGHRS, CDR2 YFSETQ. CDR3 in amino acids: CASSLVALRYTGELFF. CDR3 bases: TGCGCCAGCAGCTTGGTAGCCCTTAGATACACCGGGGAGCTGTTTTTT.

The J gene is TRBJ2-1, the V gene TRBV6-1, with D possibly being TRBD1 (5 bases). The V end was cut by 7 bases, the J end by 2 bases, with 12 bases between. CDR1 is MNHNS and CDR2 is SASEGT in the germline V gene. The CDR3 is 14 residues long. DNA for the CDR3: TGTGCCAGCACGGTAACAGGTGCCTACAATGAGCAGTTCTTC. As protein: CASTVTGAYNEQFF.

V and J are TRBV2 and TRBJ2-3; TRBD2 matches at 8 bases. The CDR3 sequence is 16 residues long. The germline CDR1 and CDR2 sequences are SNHLY and FYNNEI. With 6 bases clipped from V and 1 base from J, the junction kept 9 bases outside the gene matches. CDR3 in amino acids: CASRRTSGGRTDTQYF. CDR3 bases: TGTGCCAGCAGGCGAACTAGCGGTGGCCGCACAGATACGCAGTATTTT.

The CDR3 loop is CASSPGLAGGSYNEQFF. DNA for the CDR3: TGCGCCAGCAGCCCGGGACTAGCGGGGGGGTCCTACAATGAGCAGTTCTTC. This chain links TRBV4-1 with TRBJ2-1; 16 nucleotides agree with TRBD2. This CDR3 spans 17 amino acids. V shed 4 bases, J shed 1 base, and the junction held 1 base outside the gene matches. Germline V gene sequence: CDR1 MGHRA, CDR2 YSYEKL.

V and J are TRBV7-2 and TRBJ1-1; 7 nucleotides align to TRBD1. After removal of 0 bases from V and 4 bases from J, the junction contained 5 bases not matched to a gene. The CDR3 spans 15 residues. The germline CDR1 and CDR2 sequences are SGHTA and FQGNSA. The CDR3 DNA follows: TGTGCCAGCAGCTTAGCGCCAGGGGGAGGCACTGAAGCTTTCTTT. It is translated as CASSLAPGGGTEAFF.